This passage covers 9 T cell receptor beta chains from one sample sequenced in a study of read filtering for tumor transcriptome and immune sequencing. This library used approximately 390 ng RNA and molecular barcoded adaptors spanning alpha/delta and beta/gamma chains. Using its own MiXCR run on the reads, TCRdb lists one record per CDR3 protein. Among 93,000 or so distinct CDR3 sequences, roughly 21% were seen once, and the ten largest hold 10% to 12%. Sequencing input: a population of CD138-negative cells sorted from bone marrow. Source of these receptors: a donor at least 40 years old with multiple myeloma.

This clonotype has a count of ten or more. The chain is built from TRBV12-3 or TRBV12-4 and TRBJ2-2; 7 bases line up with TRBD1. V lost 5 bases, J lost 3 bases, and 3 bases stayed unmatched. CDR3 length: 14 residues. The CDR3 DNA reads TGTGCCAGCAGTCGGGGACAGCACACCGGGGAGCTGTTTTTT. Protein sequence: CASSRGQHTGELFF.

This clonotype showed up just once. The gene calls are TRBV12-3 or TRBV12-4 and TRBJ2-7, with D possibly being TRBD1 (6 bases). This CDR3 comprises 15 residues. V shed 7 bases and J shed 4 bases, with 20 bases lying between them. The CDR3 coding sequence is TGTGCCAGCACCCGCTCAGGGGATAACCTATACGAGCAGTACTTC. It specifies CASTRSGDNLYEQYF.

This clonotype came up many times. The V and J genes are TRBV5-1 and TRBJ1-6, with 9 bases aligning to TRBD1. Germline V gives CDR1 SGHRS, CDR2 YFSETQ. CDR3 length: 15 residues. Trimming at V came to 2 bases and at J to 9 bases, leaving 6 bases not matched to a gene. The DNA for the CDR3 is TGCGCCAGCAGCTTCGGGACAGGGACGGGTTCACCCCTCCACTTT. This translates into CASSFGTGTGSPLHF.

This clonotype was detected ten times or more. The rearrangement joins TRBV5-1 to TRBJ1-1; D ambiguous. V lost 2 bases, J lost 7 bases, and 12 bases lay in between. Looked up from germline, CDR1 is SGHRS and CDR2 is YFSETQ. The CDR3 consists of 13 residues. The CDR3 loop is CASSLMGGVEAFF. The DNA of the CDR3 is TGCGCCAGCAGCTTAATGGGCGGGGTTGAAGCTTTCTTT.

This clonotype was detected only once. A much more abundant neighbour one base away suggests this may be a read error. V is TRBV30 and J is TRBJ2-1; tentatively, D is TRBD2 (7 bases). V shed 1 base and J shed 15 bases, with 22 bases lying between them. Per germline, CDR1 GTSNPN and CDR2 SVGIG (reference sequence). The CDR3 covers 14 residues. The CDR3, as DNA: TGTGCCTGGAGTGGAACCCGACCCGACGGGGGGCGGTTCTTC. Protein product: CAWSGTRPDGGRFF.

This clonotype was seen at least ten times. V usage is TRBV19 and J usage is TRBJ2-2; D might be TRBD1 or TRBD2, each matching 5 bases. Trimming pared 6 bases from V and 8 bases from J, leaving 19 bases between. Looked up from germline, CDR1 is LNHDA and CDR2 is SQIVND (reference sequence). CDR3 length: 15 residues. CDR3 bases: TGTGCCAGTAGCCCCAGGAGAAGGGGAGTAGGGGAGCTGTTTTTT. It is translated as CASSPRRRGVGELFF.

The sample holds many counts of this clonotype. J is TRBJ2-2 and V is TRBV3-1; perhaps TRBD2 as D (6 bases). V was clipped by 3 bases and J by 6 bases, with 14 bases between them. Germline CDR1 reads LGHDT; CDR2 reads YNNKEL (reference sequence). This CDR3 has 15 amino acids. CDR3 in DNA: TGTGCCAGCAGCCATTGGACTAAGAGGGCCGGGGAGCTGTTTTTT. Its translation: CASSHWTKRAGELFF.

This clonotype has at least ten counts. The chain links TRBV7-6 to TRBJ2-7; 12 bases line up with TRBD2. Trimming took 4 bases from V and 2 from J; bases not matched to a gene: 6. This CDR3 has 16 amino acids. The germline V gene encodes CDR1 SGHVS and CDR2 FNYEAQ. In DNA, the CDR3 is TGTGCCAGCAGCTCTCACTCTAGCGGGGGGGCCTACGAGCAGTACTTC. This gives the protein CASSSHSSGGAYEQYF.

The CDR3 DNA sequence: TGTGCCAGTAGTGGGGACAGGGCCCTACTAGCAAATCAGCCCCAGCATTTT. Its protein product is CASSGDRALLANQPQHF. The rearrangement joins TRBV19 to TRBJ1-5; 9 nucleotides match TRBD1. The germline V gene has CDR1 LNHDA and CDR2 SQIVND (reference sequence). The CDR3 totals 17 residues. V gave up 5 bases and J gave up 4 bases; unmatched junction bases: 12.